This is a list of T cell receptor beta chains from one sample in a study of beta chain features in type 1 diabetes. The method was immunoSEQ multiplex PCR; TCRdb's version includes in-frame clones alone and lacks a portion of them. The sample lists around 290,000 clones, roughly 8% seen once, with about 0.93% in the top ten. Material for sequencing was central memory CD4+ T cells from blood. The receptor source for this set is a woman between 18 and 29 years old in good health. Both conserved end residues are part of each CDR3. Size is omitted from some rows. Given values are once, few, many or a class for expanded clones.

V gene	CDR3 length	clone size	J gene	CDR3 protein
TRBV5-4	15	few	TRBJ2-3	CASSGGTVNTDTQYF
TRBV7-9	16	many	TRBJ1-6	CASSYSQGAQNSPLHF
TRBV14	16	many	TRBJ1-2	CASSQRTGTQSYGYTF
TRBV5-4	17	NA	TRBJ1-6	CASSPSPGMTYNSPLHF
TRBV29-1	13	NA	TRBJ2-7	CSVAETAAYEQYF
TRBV29-1	11	NA	TRBJ1-1	CSGGGVDEAFF
TRBV4-3	15	NA	TRBJ2-7	CASSYDYQPYYEQYF
TRBV6-5	15	NA	TRBJ1-2	CASTSRVPDDYGYTF
TRBV7-9	14	many	TRBJ2-3	CASSTYRGTDTQYF
TRBV12-5	12	few	TRBJ1-2	CASGPDRLGYTF
TRBV6-1	15	few	TRBJ2-7	CASSERLAGMREQYF
TRBV7-3	14	few	TRBJ2-3	CASSQNSYTDTQYF
TRBV25-1	15	many	TRBJ2-1	CASSEYIQGNNEQFF
TRBV2	14	NA	TRBJ1-1	CASSGSSLNTEAFF
TRBV7-3	16	few	TRBJ2-3	CASSLHGRTGSDTQYF
TRBV13	16	NA	TRBJ2-3	CASSWGGGLSTDTQYF
TRBV10-3	13	few	TRBJ2-3	CAVGARDTDTQYF
TRBV5-1	13	many	TRBJ2-1	CASGTGQANEQFF
TRBV6-5	14	few	TRBJ2-3	CASSYSLGTDTQYF
TRBV19	13	NA	TRBJ1-2	CASSMRQTYGYTF
TRBV18	13	few	TRBJ1-4	CASSGRVDEKLFF
TRBV18	11	few	TRBJ2-1	CASSPHNEQFF
TRBV5-1	16	NA	TRBJ2-3	CASSSYGGQDTDTQYF